This is a list of T cell receptor beta chains from one sample in a study of blood T cell repertoires in COVID-19. The table came from immunoSEQ multiplex PCR; TCRdb's copy has only in-frame clones and leaves some out. The sample yields hundreds of thousands of clones, 81% seen once. The specimen was peripheral blood. All receptors come from a woman aged 80 or over with acute or convalescent COVID-19. The CDR3 runs from the conserved cysteine through the conserved F or W. Fields, in order: J gene, clone size, D gene, V gene, CDR3 protein, CDR3 DNA. The D gene is left open where the match is weak. Clone size is given for some rows only: seen once, a few or many times, or a class if the clone is expanded.

J gene: TRBJ2-1; clone size: NA; D gene: NA; V gene: TRBV19; CDR3 protein: CASNAGYNEQFF; CDR3 DNA: TGTGCCAGTAATGCGGGGTACAATGAGCAGTTCTTC
J gene: TRBJ2-1; clone size: NA; D gene: TRBD2; V gene: TRBV9; CDR3 protein: CASSPAPLAGSSNEQFF; CDR3 DNA: TGTGCCAGCAGCCCGGCCCCCCTAGCGGGTTCAAGCAATGAGCAGTTCTTC
J gene: TRBJ2-7; clone size: NA; D gene: TRBD2; V gene: TRBV7-9; CDR3 protein: CASSSLTSGGPTSYEQYF; CDR3 DNA: TGTGCCAGCAGCTCGTTGACTAGCGGGGGACCTACCTCCTACGAGCAGTACTTC
J gene: TRBJ1-2; clone size: NA; D gene: NA; V gene: TRBV9; CDR3 protein: CASSVGQEPNYGYTF; CDR3 DNA: TGTGCCAGCAGCGTAGGACAGGAGCCTAACTATGGCTACACCTTC
J gene: TRBJ2-1; clone size: NA; D gene: NA; V gene: TRBV15; CDR3 protein: CARLKDAYNEQFF; CDR3 DNA: TGTGCCAGACTAAAAGACGCTTACAATGAGCAGTTCTTC
J gene: TRBJ1-4; clone size: NA; D gene: TRBD1; V gene: TRBV18; CDR3 protein: CASSPPGTGDLRDEKLFF; CDR3 DNA: TGTGCCAGCTCACCACCGGGGACAGGGGACCTTCGGGATGAAAAACTGTTTTTT
J gene: TRBJ1-5; clone size: NA; D gene: NA; V gene: TRBV5-1; CDR3 protein: CASSLVTGVQPQHF; CDR3 DNA: TGCGCCAGCAGCTTGGTGACGGGGGTTCAGCCCCAGCATTTT
J gene: TRBJ2-7; clone size: NA; D gene: NA; V gene: TRBV29-1; CDR3 protein: CSVEAEVQPYEQYF; CDR3 DNA: TGCAGCGTTGAAGCCGAGGTCCAGCCGTACGAGCAGTACTTC
J gene: TRBJ2-1; clone size: NA; D gene: NA; V gene: TRBV7-6; CDR3 protein: CASSLVSGVSNEQFF; CDR3 DNA: TGTGCCAGCAGCTTAGTGTCAGGGGTCAGCAATGAGCAGTTCTTC
J gene: TRBJ1-2; clone size: NA; D gene: TRBD1; V gene: TRBV29-1; CDR3 protein: CSVGSFTTGTANYGYTF; CDR3 DNA: TGCAGCGTTGGATCATTTACAACCGGGACAGCTAACTATGGCTACACCTTC
J gene: TRBJ2-5; clone size: NA; D gene: NA; V gene: TRBV18; CDR3 protein: CASSIRGIGETQYF; CDR3 DNA: TGTGCCAGCTCAATAAGGGGCATTGGGGAGACCCAGTACTTC
J gene: TRBJ1-1; clone size: few; D gene: NA; V gene: TRBV7-9; CDR3 protein: CASSLETGRGEAFF; CDR3 DNA: TGTGCCAGCAGCTTAGAAACGGGGAGAGGTGAAGCTTTCTTT
J gene: TRBJ2-1; clone size: NA; D gene: NA; V gene: TRBV7-2; CDR3 protein: CASSLVGLINNEQFF; CDR3 DNA: TGTGCCAGCAGCTTAGTAGGACTAATAAACAATGAGCAGTTCTTC
J gene: TRBJ2-3; clone size: NA; D gene: TRBD2; V gene: TRBV3-1/TRBV3-2; CDR3 protein: CASSQSSGGDTQYF; CDR3 DNA: TGTGCCAGCAGCCAATCAAGCGGGGGAGATACGCAGTATTTT
J gene: TRBJ2-2; clone size: NA; D gene: TRBD1; V gene: TRBV5-6; CDR3 protein: CASGANTGTASGELFF; CDR3 DNA: TGTGCCAGCGGAGCCAACACCGGGACAGCCTCCGGGGAGCTGTTTTTT
J gene: TRBJ2-2; clone size: NA; D gene: TRBD2; V gene: TRBV5-8; CDR3 protein: CASSPRTSRQNTGELFF; CDR3 DNA: TGTGCCAGCAGCCCGCGGACTAGCCGGCAAAACACCGGGGAGCTGTTTTTT
J gene: TRBJ1-1; clone size: NA; D gene: NA; V gene: TRBV12-2; CDR3 protein: CASRLANRAPNTEAFF; CDR3 DNA: TGTGCAAGTCGCTTAGCGAACAGGGCGCCGAACACTGAAGCTTTCTTT
J gene: TRBJ1-3; clone size: NA; D gene: NA; V gene: TRBV6-1; CDR3 protein: CASSEGAGNTIYF; CDR3 DNA: TGTGCCAGCAGTGAAGGAGCTGGAAACACCATATATTTT
J gene: TRBJ1-1; clone size: NA; D gene: NA; V gene: TRBV5-5; CDR3 protein: CASSSQTGNTEAFF; CDR3 DNA: TGTGCCAGCAGCTCACAGACAGGGAACACTGAAGCTTTCTTT
J gene: TRBJ2-7; clone size: once; D gene: TRBD1; V gene: TRBV28; CDR3 protein: CASKPWDRATREQYF; CDR3 DNA: TGTGCCAGCAAACCATGGGACAGGGCAACCCGCGAGCAGTACTTC
J gene: TRBJ1-1; clone size: NA; D gene: NA; V gene: TRBV2; CDR3 protein: CASSEIFGQNTEAFF; CDR3 DNA: TGTGCCAGCAGTGAAATATTCGGACAGAACACTGAAGCTTTCTTT
J gene: TRBJ1-1; clone size: NA; D gene: TRBD1; V gene: TRBV7-2; CDR3 protein: CASSGGGQGHLGAFF; CDR3 DNA: TGTGCCAGCAGCGGAGGGGGACAGGGACACCTGGGGGCTTTCTTT
J gene: TRBJ2-3; clone size: NA; D gene: NA; V gene: TRBV5-1; CDR3 protein: CASSSYSATDTQYF; CDR3 DNA: TGCGCCAGCAGCTCATACAGTGCCACAGATACGCAGTATTTT
J gene: TRBJ2-3; clone size: NA; D gene: TRBD2; V gene: TRBV6-1; CDR3 protein: CASSEAASGGRDTQYF; CDR3 DNA: TGTGCCAGCAGTGAAGCGGCCAGCGGGGGGAGAGATACGCAGTATTTT
J gene: TRBJ2-1; clone size: NA; D gene: TRBD1; V gene: TRBV6-6; CDR3 protein: CASSTSGTGVNEQFF; CDR3 DNA: TGTGCCAGCAGTACCTCCGGGACAGGGGTCAATGAGCAGTTCTTC
J gene: TRBJ2-5; clone size: NA; D gene: TRBD1; V gene: TRBV5-1; CDR3 protein: CASSPGTGRETQYF; CDR3 DNA: TGCGCCAGCAGCCCGGGGACAGGGAGAGAGACCCAGTACTTC
J gene: TRBJ2-7; clone size: NA; D gene: NA; V gene: TRBV5-1; CDR3 protein: CASSPRGSESYEQYF; CDR3 DNA: TGCGCCAGCAGCCCCAGGGGTAGCGAGTCCTACGAGCAGTACTTC
J gene: TRBJ1-2; clone size: NA; D gene: TRBD1; V gene: TRBV3-1/TRBV3-2; CDR3 protein: CASSLFRGRQDGYTF; CDR3 DNA: TGTGCCAGCAGCCTTTTCAGGGGGCGCCAGGATGGCTACACCTTC
J gene: TRBJ2-5; clone size: NA; D gene: TRBD2; V gene: TRBV6-2/TRBV6-3; CDR3 protein: CASSYSSGRANSGETQYF; CDR3 DNA: TGTGCCAGCAGTTACTCTAGCGGGAGGGCCAATTCTGGAGAGACCCAGTACTTC
J gene: TRBJ1-2; clone size: NA; D gene: NA; V gene: TRBV2; CDR3 protein: CASSRDTGVGYTF; CDR3 DNA: TGTGCCAGCAGCCGGGACACTGGGGTTGGCTACACCTTC
J gene: TRBJ2-2; clone size: NA; D gene: TRBD2; V gene: TRBV7-2; CDR3 protein: CASSPLAGGRGGELFF; CDR3 DNA: TGTGCCAGCAGCCCACTAGCGGGGGGGCGAGGTGGGGAGCTGTTTTTT
J gene: TRBJ1-6; clone size: NA; D gene: TRBD1; V gene: TRBV25-1; CDR3 protein: CASSGTGYNSPLHF; CDR3 DNA: TGTGCCAGCAGCGGGACAGGGTATAATTCACCCCTCCACTTT
J gene: TRBJ2-2; clone size: NA; D gene: NA; V gene: TRBV30; CDR3 protein: CAWAKGGRNTGELFF; CDR3 DNA: TGTGCCTGGGCGAAAGGAGGTCGGAACACCGGGGAGCTGTTTTTT
J gene: TRBJ1-1; clone size: NA; D gene: NA; V gene: TRBV19; CDR3 protein: CASSDRRAEAFF; CDR3 DNA: TGTGCCAGTAGTGACAGGCGGGCTGAAGCTTTCTTT
J gene: TRBJ2-3; clone size: NA; D gene: TRBD1; V gene: TRBV5-1; CDR3 protein: CASSSGQGGTDTQYF; CDR3 DNA: TGCGCCAGCAGCTCCGGACAGGGCGGCACAGATACGCAGTATTTT
J gene: TRBJ1-4; clone size: NA; D gene: NA; V gene: TRBV11-2; CDR3 protein: CASSPQNGTQNEKLFF; CDR3 DNA: TGTGCCAGCAGCCCGCAAAACGGGACACAGAATGAAAAACTGTTTTTT
J gene: TRBJ2-7; clone size: NA; D gene: NA; V gene: TRBV6-5; CDR3 protein: CASSRQRQDYEQYF; CDR3 DNA: TGTGCCAGCAGTCGACAGAGGCAGGATTACGAGCAGTACTTC